Listed below are T cell receptor beta chains from one sample, sequenced in a study of cytomegalovirus exposure and HLA in healthy donors. Assay used: immunoSEQ multiplex PCR; TCRdb lists only in-frame clones, some missing. The sample holds roughly 230,000 clones, just under 80% seen once. The sequenced sample was PBMCs. Receptor source: a boy aged 5 to 17 in good health and CMV-seronegative. The CDR3 runs from the conserved cysteine through the conserved F or W. The D gene is left open where the match is weak. Size tells how often a clone was seen (once, few, many) or the class of an expanded clone, and some rows leave it out.

NA | TRBD1 | TRBJ2-2 | TRBV11-2 | TGTGCCAGCAGCCTCCTGGGACAGGAGAACACCGGGGAGCTGTTTTTT | CASSLLGQENTGELFF
NA | NA | TRBJ2-7 | TRBV11-3 | TGTGCCAGCAGCTTCGGGGTCTACGAGCAGTACTTC | CASSFGVYEQYF
NA | NA | TRBJ2-4 | TRBV28 | TGTGCCAGCAGTTTACAGGGGAGCGAGAGCTTC | CASSLQGSESF
few | NA | TRBJ2-7 | TRBV29-1 | TGCAGCCATACTACAGGAAACGAGCAGTACTTC | CSHTTGNEQYF
NA | TRBD2 | TRBJ2-2 | TRBV6-1 | TGTGCCAGCAGTGAAAGCGGGGGGACCGGGGAGCTGTTTTTT | CASSESGGTGELFF
NA | NA | TRBJ1-1 | TRBV2 | TGTGCCAGCAGCCCCGGGGGGACTGAAGCTTTCTTT | CASSPGGTEAFF
NA | TRBD1 | TRBJ2-6 | TRBV19 | TGTGCCAGTAGTAGTAGGGGGCGGGCCGGGGCCAACGTCCTGACTTTC | CASSSRGRAGANVLTF
NA | NA | TRBJ1-1 | TRBV5-4 | TGTGCCAGCAGCTTCGGCAGGGGATACGAAGCTTTCTTT | CASSFGRGYEAFF
NA | TRBD2 | TRBJ2-7 | TRBV4-2 | TGTGCCAGCAGCCAAGACTCTAGCGGGAGAGAAGAGCAGTACTTC | CASSQDSSGREEQYF
NA | TRBD1 | TRBJ2-7 | TRBV30 | TGTGCCTGGAGTAAGGGGGCCGGCAACGAGCAGTACTTC | CAWSKGAGNEQYF
once | NA | TRBJ2-7 | TRBV7-9 | TGTTCCAGCAGCCCGCGGACAGCCTACGAGCAGTACTTC | CSSSPRTAYEQYF
NA | TRBD1 | TRBJ1-1 | TRBV5-4 | TGTGCCAGCAGTTGGACAGGGCCGGTCACTGAAGCTTTCTTT | CASSWTGPVTEAFF
NA | NA | TRBJ1-1 | TRBV6-1 | TGTGCCAGCAGTGATTTATGTGAAGCTTTCTTT | CASSDLCEAFF
NA | TRBD2 | TRBJ2-7 | TRBV6-1 | TGTGCCAGCAGCGTGCTAGCGGGGCCTTACGAGCAGTACTTC | CASSVLAGPYEQYF
NA | TRBD1 | TRBJ1-1 | TRBV11-2 | TGTGCCAGCAGCTTTAGGGGACAGGGGTCTCAGAACACTGAAGCTTTCTTT | CASSFRGQGSQNTEAFF
NA | NA | TRBJ2-3 | TRBV6-5 | TGTGCCAGCAGCCTCCCGGAGGGTGGTACGCAGTATTTT | CASSLPEGGTQYF
NA | TRBD1 | TRBJ1-2 | TRBV6-5 | TGTGCCAGCAGTACAGGGGGGGGCCAGGGCTACACCTTC | CASSTGGGQGYTF
NA | NA | TRBJ2-7 | TRBV11-1 | TGTGCCAGCAGATTCCCCGGGGAATACGAGCAGTACTTC | CASRFPGEYEQYF
NA | NA | TRBJ1-5 | TRBV19 | TGTGCCAGTTTGGAGGGGGGGGGAAGCAATCAGCCCCAGCATTTT | CASLEGGGSNQPQHF
NA | TRBD1 | TRBJ1-2 | TRBV9 | TGTGCCAGCAGCATGGGACAGGGGAACTATGGCTACACCTTC | CASSMGQGNYGYTF
NA | NA | TRBJ1-5 | TRBV6-1 | TGTGCCAGCAGTGAAGTGGTAGCCCGCAATCAGCCCCAGCATTTT | CASSEVVARNQPQHF
NA | TRBD2 | TRBJ2-1 | TRBV5-4 | TGTGCCAGCAGCTATAGCGGGAGGCTCTCCCATGAGCAGTTCTTC | CASSYSGRLSHEQFF
NA | TRBD1 | TRBJ1-2 | TRBV19 | TGTGCCAGTAGTATGTATGACAGGGGGGTGGACGGCTACACCTTC | CASSMYDRGVDGYTF
few | TRBD2 | TRBJ2-1 | TRBV5-4 | TGTGCCAGCAGCTTATCTCTAGCGGGGGACAATGAGCAGTTCTTC | CASSLSLAGDNEQFF
NA | TRBD1 | TRBJ1-1 | TRBV5-1 | TGCGCCAGCAATCGGGACAGGGGAGGGAGCACTGAAGCTTTCTTT | CASNRDRGGSTEAFF
NA | TRBD1 | TRBJ1-1 | TRBV5-1 | TGCGCCAGCAGCCCGAGAGTGGGACAGGGGGCCTACACTGAAGCTTTCTTT | CASSPRVGQGAYTEAFF
NA | TRBD1 | TRBJ2-5 | TRBV7-2 | TGTGCCAGCAGCTCGCACAGGGGAGAGACCCAGTACTTC | CASSSHRGETQYF
NA | TRBD1 | TRBJ1-2 | TRBV4-1 | TGCGCCAGCAGTGTACCGGACAGGGGCTATGGCTACCCCTTC | CASSVPDRGYGYPF
NA | TRBD2 | TRBJ2-7 | TRBV6-5 | TGTGCCAGCAGTCCCGGAGGGGAGGGGAGTTGCGAGCAGTACTTC | CASSPGGEGSCEQYF
NA | TRBD1 | TRBJ2-3 | TRBV7-9 | TGTGCCAGCAGCTCTGTTTCGGGACAGGGTACGCAGTATTTT | CASSSVSGQGTQYF
once | TRBD1 | TRBJ2-3 | TRBV12-5 | TGTGCTAGTGGTTTTCAGGGGGATAGCACAGATACGCAGTATTTT | CASGFQGDSTDTQYF
once | NA | TRBJ2-7 | TRBV7-6 | TGTGCCAGCAGCCCCACAGGGAGCTCCTACGAGCAGTACTTC | CASSPTGSSYEQYF